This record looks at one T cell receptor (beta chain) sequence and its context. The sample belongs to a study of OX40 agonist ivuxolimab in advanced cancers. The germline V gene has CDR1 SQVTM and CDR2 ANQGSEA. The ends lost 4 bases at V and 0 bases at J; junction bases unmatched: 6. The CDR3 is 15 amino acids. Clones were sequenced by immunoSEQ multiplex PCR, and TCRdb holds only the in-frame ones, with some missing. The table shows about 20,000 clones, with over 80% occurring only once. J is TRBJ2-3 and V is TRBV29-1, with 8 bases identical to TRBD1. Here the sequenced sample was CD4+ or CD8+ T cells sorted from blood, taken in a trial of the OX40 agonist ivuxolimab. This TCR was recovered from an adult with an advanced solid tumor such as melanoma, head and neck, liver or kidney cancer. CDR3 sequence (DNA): TGCAGCGTTGCCGGACAGGGACGAAGCACAGATACGCAGTATTTT. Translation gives CSVAGQGRSTDTQYF.